This T cell receptor beta chain was captured in a study of blood T cells in healthy people across ages. This CDR3 contains 16 residues. The V gene's germline CDR1 is MNHEY and CDR2 SMNVEV (reference sequence). V gave up 2 bases and J gave up 6 bases, with 20 bases separating them. The second PCR ran roughly 6 to 11 cycles with a sample-barcoded 5' primer and J-beta primers. MiXCR, applied by TCRdb to the 5' RACE reads, yields one record per CDR3 protein. The repertoire has hundreds of thousands of distinct CDR3 sequences, roughly 43% of them found once; the top ten carry about 32%. Broader study findings: Per-million-T-cell TCR beta diversity fell roughly linearly with age.

Details on this clonotype: Antigen unknown.

The V gene is TRBV27, the J gene TRBJ2-7; D is ambiguous. The clonotype originates from a man older than 75 in good health. Sequenced input: blood. CDR3 in DNA: TGTGCCAGCAGTTTAAGGGTCACAGAGTTCCAGGTCGAGCAGTACTTC. Its protein product is CASSLRVTEFQVEQYF.